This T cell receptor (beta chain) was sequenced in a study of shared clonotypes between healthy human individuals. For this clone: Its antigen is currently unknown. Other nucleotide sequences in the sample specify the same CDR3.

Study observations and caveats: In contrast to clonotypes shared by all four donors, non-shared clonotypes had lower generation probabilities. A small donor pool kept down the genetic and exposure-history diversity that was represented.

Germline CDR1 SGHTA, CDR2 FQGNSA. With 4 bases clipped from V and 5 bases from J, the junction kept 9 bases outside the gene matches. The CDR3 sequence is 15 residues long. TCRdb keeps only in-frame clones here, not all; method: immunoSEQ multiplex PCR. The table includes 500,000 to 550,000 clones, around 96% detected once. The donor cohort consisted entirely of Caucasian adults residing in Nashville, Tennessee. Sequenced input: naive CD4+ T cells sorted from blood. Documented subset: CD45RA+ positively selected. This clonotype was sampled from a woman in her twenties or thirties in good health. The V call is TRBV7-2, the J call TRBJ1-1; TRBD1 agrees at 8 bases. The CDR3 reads CASSSTGVGWTEAFF. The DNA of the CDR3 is TGTGCCAGCAGCTCGACAGGGGTAGGATGGACTGAAGCTTTCTTT.